This TCR beta chain comes out of a study of T-cell memory formation after mild COVID-19. Study results and limitations: Mainly CM and EM harbored the contracting CD4+ clones; mainly EMRA harbored the CD8+ ones.

TCRdb processed the 5' RACE reads anew with MiXCR; each CDR3 protein has one entry. Of approximately 60,000 distinct CDR3 sequences listed, 9.3% are singletons. V was pared by 6 bases and J by 3 bases, with 12 bases between. The CDR3 extends over 14 amino acids. Germline lookup yields CDR1 MNHNS and CDR2 SASEGT. This clonotype turned up a few times. Its antigen is not identified. This TCR derives from a man between 18 and 29 years old who had mild COVID-19 (a few samples of this study predate the infection). Cell type and time point are not known. Material for sequencing was PBMCs or a T cell subset sorted from them (not recorded which). The V and J genes are TRBV6-1 and TRBJ1-5, with unresolved D. CDR3 region: CASRGPGSNQPQHF. CDR3 DNA: TGTGCCAGCAGGGGCCCGGGGTCCAATCAGCCCCAGCATTTT.